This record looks at one T cell receptor (beta chain) sequence and its context. The entry originates in a study of CD8 T cells in ankylosing spondylitis. Quantitative 5'-RACE was performed with molecular barcodes, and it yielded the TCR beta libraries. TCRdb used MiXCR to reprocess the 5' RACE reads, holding one entry per CDR3 protein. The table includes around 340,000 distinct CDR3 sequences, under 15% detected once. The specimen was blood, either unsorted or a sorted T cell fraction (not recorded which). The TCR was taken from a male donor with ankylosing spondylitis or in good health (not recorded which).

The CDR3 loop is CASSGGTGGRGNQPQHF. In nucleotides, the CDR3 is TGTGCCAGCAGTGGGGGGACAGGGGGCAGGGGCAATCAGCCCCAGCATTTT. The genes are TRBV6-2 or TRBV6-3 and TRBJ1-5, with 12 bases identical to TRBD1. Per the germline V gene, CDR1 is MNHEY and CDR2 is SVGEGT. The length of the CDR3 is 17 residues. Trimming cost V 5 bases and J 2 bases; bases outside gene matches: 7.